Listed here is a single TCR beta chain. Its specificity is unknown. Other DNA sequences within the sample encode an identical CDR3. These data are taken from a study of OX40 agonist ivuxolimab in advanced cancers. Study as a whole: The patients' treatment was ivuxolimab, an agonistic anti-OX40 (CD134) antibody.

Study observations and caveats: In the 0.1-3.0 mg/kg groups, partial responders showed among the lowest expansion.

Some clones are missing from TCRdb's copy, which holds only in-frame ones; the method was immunoSEQ multiplex PCR. The sample holds around 56,000 clones; approximately 91% are singletons and the top ten take 11%. The material sequenced was CD4+ or CD8+ T cells sorted from blood, taken in a trial of the OX40 agonist ivuxolimab. The receptor was derived from an adult with an advanced solid tumor such as melanoma, head and neck, liver or kidney cancer.

The DNA of the CDR3 is TGCAGCGTTGAGGAAGACTATGGCTACACCTTC. The encoded protein is CSVEEDYGYTF. V gene TRBV29-1 combines with J gene TRBJ1-2, with D unclear. The CDR3 totals 11 residues. CDR1 is SQVTM and CDR2 is ANQGSEA in the germline V gene. The V gene lost 3 bases and the J gene lost 3 bases, with 5 bases spanning the gap.